A selection of T cell receptor beta chains follows, all from one sample in a study of blood T cell repertoires in COVID-19. Method: immunoSEQ multiplex PCR; TCRdb's copy keeps in-frame clones and lacks some. The sample shows over 55,000 clones, roughly 84% of them seen only once. The sequencing sample was made of peripheral blood. Every receptor here comes from a man in his forties or fifties with active COVID-19. Each CDR3 is given with its conserved first and last residue. Each record gives: V gene, J gene, clone size, D gene, CDR3 protein, CDR3 DNA. The D gene is left open where the match is weak. Where a row states a size, it is once, few, many or the class of an expanded clone; other rows omit it.

>TRBV5-4|TRBJ1-6|few|NA
CASSLDRFSYNSPLHF
TGTGCCAGCAGCTTGGACAGGTTTTCCTATAATTCACCCCTCCACTTT
>TRBV19|TRBJ2-1|NA|NA
CASSMGFPGEQFF
TGTGCCAGTAGTATGGGTTTCCCGGGGGAGCAGTTCTTC
>TRBV5-4|TRBJ2-4|NA|NA
CASMSLAKNIQYF
TGTGCCAGCATGTCCCTAGCCAAAAACATTCAGTACTTC
>TRBV2|TRBJ1-5|once|NA
CASNDGGANSNQPQHF
TGTGCCAGCAATGACGGAGGGGCGAATAGCAATCAGCCCCAGCATTTT
>TRBV5-4|TRBJ1-2|medium-sized|NA
CASSGSETYGYTF
TGTGCCAGCAGCGGCTCGGAGACCTATGGCTACACCTTC
>TRBV30|TRBJ2-7|NA|TRBD2
CAWSAGLGYEQYF
TGTGCCTGGAGTGCTGGACTAGGTTACGAGCAGTACTTC
>TRBV7-7|TRBJ2-1|NA|TRBD2
CASSQFLAGAGNEQFF
TGTGCTAGCAGCCAATTCCTAGCGGGAGCTGGAAATGAGCAGTTCTTC
>TRBV15|TRBJ2-2|NA|NA
CATSSTGGPTGELFF
TGTGCCACCAGCAGTACGGGGGGCCCTACCGGGGAGCTGTTTTTT
>TRBV2|TRBJ2-5|NA|TRBD1
CASSYQGERNF
TGTGCCAGCAGCTATCAGGGGGAAAGGAACTTC
>TRBV9|TRBJ1-2|NA|TRBD1
CASSVATDRGGYGYTF
TGTGCCAGCAGCGTAGCTACGGACAGGGGGGGCTATGGCTACACCTTC
>TRBV7-2|TRBJ1-2|NA|NA
CASSPAGTPKGYTF
TGTGCCAGCAGCCCCGCCGGGACACCCAAGGGCTACACCTTC
>TRBV6-4|TRBJ1-2|NA|NA
CASSDPPPTGSGGYTF
TGTGCCAGCAGTGACCCACCACCGACAGGCAGTGGTGGCTACACCTTC
>TRBV2|TRBJ1-5|NA|TRBD1
CASSRDRGGQPQHF
TGTGCCAGCAGTAGGGACAGAGGGGGTCAGCCCCAGCATTTT
>TRBV2|TRBJ2-7|NA|TRBD2
CASTQREGWDEQYF
TGTGCCAGCACCCAGAGGGAGGGATGGGACGAGCAGTACTTC
>TRBV4-1|TRBJ2-2|medium-sized|NA
CASSQAQEGNTGELFF
TGCGCCAGCAGCCAAGCGCAGGAGGGGAACACCGGGGAGCTGTTTTTT
>TRBV2|TRBJ1-2|NA|TRBD1
CASRGDSTNYGYTF
TGTGCCAGCAGGGGGGACAGTACTAACTATGGCTACACCTTC
>TRBV18|TRBJ2-1|few|TRBD2
CASSPITGGAQTQQFF
TGTGCCAGCTCACCAATCACGGGGGGAGCTCAGACGCAGCAGTTCTTC
>TRBV15|TRBJ1-2|NA|NA
CATSRERGDGYTF
TGTGCCACCAGCAGAGAGCGAGGAGATGGCTACACCTTC